The 29 T cell receptor beta chains below were found in one sample sequenced in a study of T cells in Graves' hyperthyroidism and ophthalmopathy. Researchers amplified the TCR beta CDR3 regions from RNA transcripts. A set of HTBI primers served as the primers for a first-round RT-PCR of the TCR CDR3. Each CDR3 protein is one row after TCRdb ran MiXCR on the multiplex PCR reads. The table shows about 500,000 distinct CDR3 sequences, with 40% to 55% occurring only once. The sample consisted of peripheral blood or thyroid tissue (not recorded which). These receptors were obtained from an adult woman with Graves' disease, either hyperthyroidism or ophthalmopathy (not recorded which).

The genes are TRBV20-1 and TRBJ1-5; no definite D call. The length of the CDR3 is 12 residues. V was trimmed by 3 bases and J by 7 bases, leaving 10 bases between them. Per germline, CDR1 DFQATT and CDR2 SNEGSKA (reference sequence). The CDR3 here is CSASDTRQPQHF. The CDR3 DNA follows: TGCAGTGCTAGTGACACTCGCCAGCCCCAGCATTTT.

This chain uses TRBV7-6 with TRBJ2-2, with a possible D match to TRBD1 (6 bases). The CDR3 runs 16 residues. The V end was cut by 3 bases, the J end by 4 bases, with 15 bases between. Germline CDR1 is SGHVS and CDR2 is FNYEAQ. CDR3 protein: CASSLGHGTLTGELFF. In nucleotides, the CDR3 is TGTGCCAGCAGCTTGGGACACGGGACACTCACCGGGGAGCTGTTTTTT.

The table lists this clonotype with many counts. J is TRBJ2-2 and V is TRBV7-6; D is undetermined. CDR3 length equals 15 residues. Germline loops: CDR1 SGHVS, CDR2 FNYEAQ. Trimming stripped 7 bases from V and 0 bases from J, with 12 bases between. Here the CDR3 reads CASTEMITNTGELFF. In nucleotides, the CDR3 is TGTGCCAGCACCGAGATGATAACGAACACCGGGGAGCTGTTTTTT.

This clonotype was observed many times. This rearrangement joins TRBV19 to TRBJ2-5; no clear D. CDR1 and CDR2 (germline): LNHDA, SQIVND (reference sequence). V dropped 3 bases and J dropped 5 bases, with 10 bases sitting between them. The CDR3 has 13 residues. In nucleotides, the CDR3 is TGTGCCAGTAGTATGTCCAGTCCCGAGACCCAGTACTTC. It encodes CASSMSSPETQYF.

The J gene is TRBJ2-2, the V gene TRBV7-3, with D possibly being TRBD1 (5 bases). This CDR3 has 17 residues. Germline CDR1 is SGHTA and CDR2 is FQGTGA. Trimming took 5 bases from V and 2 from J, leaving 18 bases between them. CDR3 residues: CASSTSDMSLNTGELFF. For the CDR3, the DNA is TGTGCCAGCAGCACCTCGGACATGTCCCTTAACACCGGGGAGCTGTTTTTT.

There are many counts of this clonotype. The chain uses TRBV6-6 and TRBJ1-5; no firm D call. The CDR3 totals 11 residues. Deletions cut 4 bases from V and 4 bases from J, with 2 bases between. Germline CDR1 reads MNHNY; CDR2 reads SVGAGI (reference sequence). CDR3 region: CASSSNQPQHF. Written as DNA, the CDR3 is TGTGCCAGCAGTTCGAATCAGCCCCAGCATTTT.

The V and J genes are TRBV10-3 and TRBJ2-7; 9 positions match TRBD2. This CDR3 is built from 15 residues. CDR1 and CDR2 from the germline V gene are ENHRY and SYGVKD. Trimming took 2 bases from V and 0 from J; bases not matched to a gene: 2. The CDR3 loop reads CAISEGSGSSYEQYF. CDR3 DNA: TGTGCCATCAGTGAGGGTAGCGGGAGCTCCTACGAGCAGTACTTC.

The chain is built from TRBV28 and TRBJ1-5, with D perhaps TRBD1 (5 bases). V was cut by 3 bases and J by 6 bases, with 15 bases left in between. In germline, CDR1 is MDHEN, CDR2 SYDVKM. CDR3 length: 15 residues. The CDR3 here is CASSLSQGYGQPQHF. DNA of the CDR3: TGTGCCAGCAGTTTGTCCCAGGGTTACGGTCAGCCCCAGCATTTT.

This chain links TRBV19 with TRBJ2-7; tentatively, D is TRBD1 or TRBD2 (5 bases each). The germline gives CDR1 LNHDA, CDR2 SQIVND (reference sequence). V lost 4 bases and J 5 bases, leaving 21 bases between the germline ends. The CDR3 runs to 16 residues. The CDR3 DNA reads as TGTGCCAGTAGTAACCGGGACGCCCATCGCAGGGACGAGCAGTACTTC. Its translation is CASSNRDAHRRDEQYF.

The sample holds many counts of this clonotype. This chain links TRBV7-8 with TRBJ2-2, with D maybe TRBD2 (5 bases). Germline V gives CDR1 SGHVS, CDR2 FQNEAQ. The CDR3 loop spans 15 amino acids. Between the trimmed V and J ends, which lost 4 bases and 4 bases, there was a span of 13 bases. CDR3 sequence: CASSSPGYITGELFF. In DNA form, the CDR3 reads TGTGCCAGCAGCTCACCGGGATACATCACCGGGGAGCTGTTTTTT. Filled out from reference TRBV7-8 and TRBJ2-2, the complete variable domain reads GAGVSQSPRYKVAKRGQDVALRCDPISGHVSLFWYQQALGQGPEFLTYFQNEAQLDKSGLPSDRFFAERPEGSVSTLKIQRTQQEDSAVYLCASSSPGYITGELFFGEGSRLTVL.

V is TRBV24-1 and J is TRBJ2-2; 10 bases match TRBD2. The CDR3 is 15 residues long. Per the germline V gene, CDR1 is KGHDR and CDR2 is SFDVKD. Germline trimming cut 3 bases from V and 5 bases from J; bases unmatched to any gene: 2. The CDR3 bases are TGTGCCACCAGTGATAGCGGGAGGGAAACCGGGGAGCTGTTTTTT. Translation: CATSDSGRETGELFF.

There are many counts of this clonotype. The J gene is TRBJ2-2, the V gene TRBV29-1, with TRBD2 as a possible D gene (5 bases). CDR1 is SQVTM, CDR2 ANQGSEA, per germline. The CDR3 contains 13 residues. Trimming cost V 3 bases and J 7 bases, with 12 bases left between them. The CDR3 nucleotides are TGCAGCGTTGAGCGGCTAGCAGGCGGGGAGCTGTTTTTT. This codes for CSVERLAGGELFF.

This clonotype was picked up many times. The chain is built from TRBV7-2 and TRBJ1-6; tentative D call: TRBD1 (5 bases). Trimming pared 5 bases from V and 10 bases from J, leaving 15 bases between. This CDR3 has 14 amino acids. Germline CDR1 is SGHTA and CDR2 is FQGNSA. The CDR3 DNA reads as TGTGCCAGCAGCCCCACGGGAAAGGGGTCACCCCTCCACTTT. Amino acid sequence: CASSPTGKGSPLHF.

The chain has TRBV20-1 and TRBJ2-5, with 9 positions matching TRBD1. Germline-derived CDR1 and CDR2 are DFQATT and SNEGSKA (reference sequence). After removal of 5 bases from V and 6 bases from J, the junction contained 10 bases not matched to a gene. The CDR3 contains 14 residues. CDR3 residues: CSALPGTGMKTQYF. The CDR3 coding sequence is TGCAGTGCTCTACCCGGGACAGGGATGAAGACCCAGTACTTC.

The genes are TRBV28 and TRBJ1-5; a possible D gene is TRBD1 (6 bases). The CDR3 spans 14 residues. Trimming removed 5 bases from V and 7 bases from J, with 15 bases in between. Looked up from germline, CDR1 is MDHEN and CDR2 is SYDVKM. The DNA for the CDR3 is TGTGCCAGCAGTGGGCGGAGGGGGAACCAGCCCCAGCATTTT. It encodes CASSGRRGNQPQHF.

This clonotype was seen more than once but under ten times. This may come from a read error, since a much larger clone is one base off. The J gene is TRBJ1-5, the V gene TRBV19; D unclear. Trimming removed 3 bases from V and 2 bases from J, with 8 bases in between. The CDR3 is 14 residues long. The germline V gene encodes CDR1 LNHDA and CDR2 SQIVND (reference sequence). The CDR3 coding sequence is TGTGCCAGTAGTATCTCGAAGGGCAATCAGCCCCAGCATTTT. Amino acids: CASSISKGNQPQHF.

V and J are TRBV7-9 and TRBJ1-6; D gene unclear. The germline V gene has CDR1 SEHNR and CDR2 FQNEAQ (reference sequence). The CDR3 has 12 amino acids. Trimming cost V 1 base and J 13 bases, with 8 bases left between them. DNA of the CDR3: TGTGCCAGCAGCTTAGTCCCGGCGCCCCTCCACTTT. Translation gives CASSLVPAPLHF.

This clonotype was counted many times. J is TRBJ1-1 and V is TRBV29-1; 7 bases map to TRBD1. V was clipped by 7 bases and J by 4 bases; unmatched bases: 6. Looked up from germline, CDR1 is SQVTM and CDR2 is ANQGSEA. The CDR3 has 12 residues. CDR3 in amino acids: CSATRGGTEAFF. CDR3 DNA sequence: TGCAGCGCGACCAGGGGGGGCACTGAAGCTTTCTTT.

In the case of this clonotype: This sequence may be a read error, since a much larger clone differs from it by one base. This rearrangement joins TRBV5-1 to TRBJ1-2; no definite D call. This CDR3 has 15 residues. Per germline, CDR1 SGHRS and CDR2 YFSETQ. V was clipped by 0 bases and J by 2 bases, with 11 bases between them. CDR3 nucleotides: TGCGCCAGCAGCTTGGTTACGGCTAGGAACTATGGCTACACCTTC. Its translation: CASSLVTARNYGYTF.

This clonotype appeared a few times. The chain uses TRBV5-1 and TRBJ2-5; tentatively, D is TRBD1 or TRBD2 (5 bases each). The CDR3 runs to 14 residues. Trimming took 1 base from V and 1 from J, leaving 8 bases between them. The germline gives CDR1 SGHRS, CDR2 YFSETQ. This CDR3 is CASSLFGTQETQYF. The CDR3 bases are TGCGCCAGCAGCTTGTTTGGGACCCAAGAGACCCAGTACTTC.

This clonotype was detected ten times or more. The rearrangement links TRBV2 to TRBJ2-7, with D possibly matching TRBD1 (7 bases). Germline V gene data show CDR1 as SNHLY and CDR2 as FYNNEI. This CDR3 is built from 15 residues. Deletions cut 0 bases from V and 3 bases from J, with 12 bases between. The CDR3 is CASSEAGGQIYEQYF. CDR3 nucleotide sequence: TGTGCCAGCAGTGAAGCCGGGGGACAGATCTACGAGCAGTACTTC.

The chain links TRBV7-2 to TRBJ1-1, with a possible D match to TRBD1 (5 bases). V was clipped by 2 bases and J by 10 bases, with 14 bases between them. Germline CDR1 and CDR2: SGHTA and FQGNSA. CDR3 length equals 13 residues. The CDR3 region is CASSLHLRALAFF. The CDR3 DNA reads TGTGCCAGCAGCTTACATCTCAGGGCGCTAGCTTTCTTT.

This clonotype was seen many times. The chain carries TRBV19 and TRBJ2-7; D perhaps matches TRBD1 (6 bases). The CDR3 runs to 15 residues. Between the trimmed V and J ends, which lost 5 bases and 1 base, there was a span of 15 bases. Germline-derived CDR1 and CDR2 are LNHDA and SQIVND (reference sequence). CDR3 DNA sequence: TGTGCCAGTAGTCAGCTTGGGGACACTTCCTACGAGCAGTACTTC. As protein: CASSQLGDTSYEQYF.

The chain employs TRBV7-9 and TRBJ2-7, with D unresolved. The germline V and J ends were trimmed by 5 bases and 1 base, with 12 bases remaining between them. Germline CDR1 reads SEHNR; CDR2 reads FQNEAQ (reference sequence). This CDR3 region has 14 residues. The CDR3 nucleotides read TGTGCCAGCAGCCCATCAGGAAAATCCTACGAGCAGTACTTC. Protein product: CASSPSGKSYEQYF.

This clonotype was observed at least ten times. The rearrangement links TRBV29-1 to TRBJ1-5, with D tentatively TRBD1 (5 bases). This CDR3 has 14 amino acids. Trimming shortened V by 4 bases and J by 6 bases, and 16 bases separated the two germline ends. Germline V gene data show CDR1 as SQVTM and CDR2 as ANQGSEA. CDR3 protein: CSVARDGRSQPQHF. The CDR3 coding sequence is TGCAGCGTTGCCCGGGACGGACGGTCTCAGCCCCAGCATTTT. Looking up the rest from reference TRBV29-1 and TRBJ1-5 gives the full variable domain: SAVISQKPSRDICQRGTSLTIQCQVDSQVTMMFWYRQQPGQSLTLIATANQGSEATYESGFVIDKFPISRPNLTFSTLTVSNMSPEDSSIYLCSVARDGRSQPQHFGDGTRLSIL.

Of note for this clonotype: The missing conserved phenylalanine or tryptophan at the end of this CDR3 makes a read error likely. No DNA is shown, since the ends of the CDR3 on it are uncertain; the CDR3 is the one TCRdb lists. The genes are TRBV20-1 and TRBJ2-5; the D call in the table, TRBD1, was not verified against the DNA. Germline V lookup: CDR1 DFQATT, CDR2 SNEGSKA (reference sequence). Inclusive of both ends, the CDR3 amounts to 8 amino acids. The CDR3 is CSARDRDR.

The chain carries TRBV19 and TRBJ2-5; D perhaps matches TRBD1 (6 bases). Germline lookup yields CDR1 LNHDA and CDR2 SQIVND (reference sequence). V was shortened by 3 bases and J by 0 bases, with 8 bases between the two germline ends. The CDR3 covers 14 residues. The CDR3 is CASSIDRYQETQYF. The DNA for the CDR3 is TGTGCCAGTAGTATCGACAGGTACCAAGAGACCCAGTACTTC.

The chain carries TRBV2 and TRBJ1-5; D is ambiguous. CDR1 is SNHLY and CDR2 is FYNNEI in the germline V gene. V shed 7 bases and J shed 6 bases, with 19 bases lying between them. CDR3 length: 15 residues. The CDR3 DNA sequence: TGTGCCAGCACATCCGGGAGTGGTCAGAGTCAGCCCCAGCATTTT. Protein product: CASTSGSGQSQPQHF.

Only a few counts were recorded for this clonotype. The rearrangement uses TRBV27 and TRBJ1-6; D unclear. Germline-derived CDR1 and CDR2 are MNHEY and SMNVEV (reference sequence). V was clipped by 3 bases and J by 6 bases, with 9 bases between them. The CDR3 runs 14 residues. This chain's CDR3 is CASSFGQVNSPLHF. Written as DNA, the CDR3 is TGTGCCAGCAGTTTCGGTCAGGTTAATTCACCCCTCCACTTT.